This passage covers 11 T cell receptor beta chains from one sample sequenced in a study of T cells in localized non-small cell lung cancer. Method: immunoSEQ multiplex PCR; TCRdb's copy keeps in-frame clones and lacks some. The sample contains about 1,500 clones, 24% of which appear only once. The source was normal lung tissue next to the tumor, collected before any cancer treatment. The receptors were gathered from a male donor at least 60 years old with stage II squamous cell lung carcinoma.

This clone was found a few times. The chain uses TRBV11-3 and TRBJ2-6; 10 bases map to TRBD1. This CDR3 comprises 19 residues. From germline, CDR1 is SGHNT and CDR2 YENEEA. The V gene end was trimmed by 5 bases and the J gene end by 2 bases; junction bases not matched to a gene: 12. The DNA of the CDR3 is TGTGCCAGCAGCCCACAAAGAGACAGGGGGCTCACTGGGGCCAACGTCCTGACTTTC. Translated: CASSPQRDRGLTGANVLTF. Filled out from reference TRBV11-3 and TRBJ2-6, the complete variable domain reads EAGVVQSPRYKIIEKKQPVAFWCNPISGHNTLYWYLQNLGQGPELLIRYENEEAVDDSQLPKDRFSAERLKGVDSTLKIQPAELGDSAVYLCASSPQRDRGLTGANVLTFGAGSRLTVL.

This clone came up a few times. The chain has TRBV14 and TRBJ1-1; D might be TRBD1 (6 bases). V was trimmed by 1 base and J by 5 bases, leaving 14 bases between them. This CDR3 is built from 15 residues. Germline CDR1 SGHDN, CDR2 FVKESK. CDR3 protein: CASSQVGQGFTEAFF. CDR3 bases: TGTGCCAGCAGCCAAGTGGGACAAGGCTTTACTGAAGCTTTCTTT.

In its sample, this clone ranks as medium-sized (0.01 to 0.1%). The chain combines TRBV6-8 with TRBJ2-3, with D perhaps given as TRBD1 or TRBD2 (6 bases each). The germline CDR1 and CDR2 sequences are MNHGY and SAAAGT. V lost 4 bases and J lost 8, with 13 bases in between. The CDR3 loop spans 13 amino acids. The CDR3 loop reads CASSSHEGGTQYF. In DNA form, the CDR3 reads TGTGCCAGCAGTTCCCACGAGGGGGGTACGCAGTATTTT.

The genes are TRBV6-8 and TRBJ2-1; D remains unclear. Germline CDR1 and CDR2: MNHGY and SAAAGT. Trimming pared 5 bases from V and 0 bases from J, leaving 11 bases between. This CDR3 contains 15 residues. The CDR3 region is CASSDGLSSYNEQFF. CDR3 bases: TGTGCCAGCAGTGACGGGTTGAGCTCCTACAATGAGCAGTTCTTC.

This clone was counted a few times. The chain recombines TRBV6-8 with TRBJ2-7; 7 bases align to TRBD1. Germline V lookup: CDR1 MNHGY, CDR2 SAAAGT. Trimming at V came to 10 bases and at J to 0 bases, leaving 9 bases not matched to a gene. CDR3 length: 14 amino acids. The CDR3 spells CAIRGFNGSYEQYF. For the CDR3, the DNA is TGTGCCATCAGGGGGTTCAACGGCTCCTACGAGCAGTACTTC.

This clone is classed as medium-sized (0.01 to 0.1%). The chain uses TRBV9 and TRBJ2-3; unclear D gene. The germline gives CDR1 SGDLS, CDR2 YYNGEE. There are 15 residues in the CDR3. Trimming left V 5 bases short and J 6 bases short, with 19 bases between. The CDR3: CASSETRTFPDTQYF. CDR3 nucleotides: TGTGCCAGCAGTGAGACCCGAACTTTCCCGGATACGCAGTATTTT.

This clone was recorded a few times. The V and J genes are TRBV11-3 and TRBJ1-6; a possible D gene is TRBD1 (5 bases). This CDR3 region has 16 residues. Germline CDR1 is SGHNT and CDR2 is YENEEA. Trimming cost V 6 bases and J 2 bases, with 14 bases left between them. CDR3 loop: CASSLRGDPYNSPLHF. The DNA of the CDR3 is TGTGCCAGCAGTTTGCGCGGGGACCCCTATAATTCACCCCTCCACTTT.

The chain carries TRBV18 and TRBJ2-7; 9 bases line up with TRBD1. The CDR3 totals 14 residues. Germline V gene lookup returns CDR1 KGHSH and CDR2 LQKENI. The junction had 4 bases not matched to a gene; V was cut back by 5 bases and J by 2 bases. The CDR3 coding sequence is TGTGCCAGCTCAGAAGGACAGGGGACCTACGAGCAGTACTTC. Its protein is CASSEGQGTYEQYF.

The V and J genes are TRBV29-1 and TRBJ1-1; D gene unclear. This CDR3 has 12 residues. Looked up from germline, CDR1 is SQVTM and CDR2 is ANQGSEA. Trimming removed 5 bases from V and 6 bases from J, with 13 bases in between. The CDR3 DNA reads TGCAGCGTTCTAGGGTCGTCGGCTGAAGCTTTCTTT. Translating it yields CSVLGSSAEAFF. Supplemented by reference TRBV29-1 and TRBJ1-1, the full variable domain reads SAVISQKPSRDICQRGTSLTIQCQVDSQVTMMFWYRQQPGQSLTLIATANQGSEATYESGFVIDKFPISRPNLTFSTLTVSNMSPEDSSIYLCSVLGSSAEAFFGQGTRLTVV.

This clone was observed a handful of times. J is TRBJ1-2 and V is TRBV28; D is possibly TRBD1 (6 bases). V lost 7 bases to trimming and J lost 1 base, with 16 bases between them. The CDR3 totals 15 residues. The germline V gene has CDR1 MDHEN and CDR2 SYDVKM. CDR3 DNA: TGTGCCAGCACCTTCGGGAGGGGGGGTAACTATGGCTACACCTTC. Translating gives CASTFGRGGNYGYTF.

This clone was recorded a few times. This chain connects TRBV11-3 to TRBJ2-7; TRBD1 aligns across 7 bases. Looked up from germline, CDR1 is SGHNT and CDR2 is YENEEA. The CDR3 has 15 residues. With 1 base clipped from V and 3 bases from J, the junction kept 6 bases outside the gene matches. In nucleotides, the CDR3 is TGTGCCAGCAGCTTAGGTGGGACAGCGGTCTACGAGCAGTACTTC. This encodes CASSLGGTAVYEQYF. The full variable domain, in which reference TRBV11-3 and TRBJ2-7 provide the parts outside the CDR3, is EAGVVQSPRYKIIEKKQPVAFWCNPISGHNTLYWYLQNLGQGPELLIRYENEEAVDDSQLPKDRFSAERLKGVDSTLKIQPAELGDSAVYLCASSLGGTAVYEQYFGPGTRLTVT.